Reported below is one T cell receptor (beta chain). The CDR3 does not close with the conserved phenylalanine or tryptophan, likely indicating a read error. The DNA is omitted, as the CDR3 cannot be located on it reliably, and the CDR3 follows TCRdb's listing. The entry originates in a study of T cell changes during pregnancy in multiple sclerosis. The table came from immunoSEQ multiplex PCR; TCRdb's copy has only in-frame clones and leaves some out. The top ten hold approximately 1.3% of the sample, which has 70,000 to 100,000 clones, around 93% seen once. Germline CDR1 GTSNPN, CDR2 SVGIG (reference sequence). 15 amino acids form the CDR3, both terminal residues included.

The sequence was collected from a female donor in good health, enrolled as a control in a pregnancy study. Sample: peripheral blood, taken in the third trimester of pregnancy. The rearrangement uses TRBV30 and TRBJ2-3; the D call of TRBD2 is as the table states it, not checked on the DNA. The CDR3 sequence: CAWSERNHLGTQYFG.